This T cell receptor beta chain came from a study of blood T cell repertoires in COVID-19 (dated by TCRdb to the early 2020s). Notes on the research overall: The collaborator samples originated in the United States, Italy and Spain and spanned the acute and convalescent phases of COVID-19. The material from the prospective study consisted of cDNA or gDNA derived from T cells, B-cell-depleted T cells, or PBMCs. Subjects who had been exposed to COVID-19, were actively infected with it, or had recovered from it provided the deeply sampled blood TCRbeta repertoires that made up the dataset. The repertoires were made available in a free public database intended to serve as a resource for research on the immune response to SARS-CoV-2. The samples were drawn from two sources: the first 160 participants of the ongoing ImmuneRACE study, and 950 to 1,500 subjects contributed by 6 global collaborators. Nearly every sample came with metadata listing a de-identified subject ID, COVID-19 status, age in years and sex. Where HLA class I and class II types were available, the types were taken from metadata supplied by the sample provider, not from assay-based typing. Results and caveats for the whole study, not just this receptor: How much clinical and demographic metadata was included differed by source and by participant, and the metadata was provided uncurated.

TCRbeta CDR3 regions were amplified from genomic DNA by means of the immunoSEQ Assay, a bias-controlled multiplex PCR. Under the source paper's analysis protocol: Within the assay, amplification of reference gene primers was used to estimate how many nucleated cells each sample contained. To quantify the absolute abundance of each unique TCRbeta CDR3 rearrangement, sequence reads were collapsed and filtered. Productive Simpson clonality was computed per sample as the square root of Simpson's diversity index over productive rearrangements. What TCRdb holds here is the immuneACCESS table cut down to in-frame rearrangements. Part of the clones is not present; checked against another copy, under half of the missing clones reflect an unresolved V gene, and the others are unexplained. V, J and clone size derive from that table, while D and trimming were established from the DNA sequence. The sample table shows about 120,000 clones, and approximately 90% are seen once. About 20% of the sample belongs to the ten largest clones.

This clone is a singleton in its sample. The clone's antigen remains unknown. Base qualities are not at hand, and no much larger clone is one base apart. The collaborating institutions used their own protocols to collect whole blood in K2EDTA tubes. For TCRbeta analysis, collaborators shipped samples in one of three forms: frozen whole blood, isolated PBMCs, or DNA extracted from either of those sample types. Including the terminal cysteine and phenylalanine, the CDR3 comprises 14 residues. Only the CDR3 portion is preserved as DNA: 42 bases, with reading frame beginning at the first base. Ends trimmed: V by 4 bases, J by 3 bases; bases unmatched to a gene: 3. From a lookup of the germline V gene, CDR1 and CDR2 are SGHTS and YDEGEE.

This chain joins TRBV5-8 to TRBJ1-3; 8 middle bases align to TRBD1. This TCR was recovered from a human donor with acute or convalescent COVID-19. The donor label of this sample is uncertain. The sample comprised peripheral blood. CDR3 sequence: CASSRTGGGNTIYF. The base sequence is TGTGCCAGCAGCCGTACAGGGGGTGGAAACACCATATATTTT.